These 21 T cell receptor beta chains originate from one sample sequenced in a study of cytotoxic CD8 clonotypes in ibrutinib-treated CLL. Measured with immunoSEQ multiplex PCR; TCRdb has only the in-frame clones, and not every one. The data show a few hundred thousand clones, with roughly 80% seen just once and approximately 7% held by the top ten. This specimen consisted of PBMCs, obtained before ibrutinib treatment. The receptors derive from a human donor with chronic lymphocytic leukemia.

V and J are TRBV4-2 and TRBJ1-3; maybe TRBD1 (6 bases). Germline V gene lookup returns CDR1 LGHNA and CDR2 YNFKEQ. Trimming shortened V by 1 base and J by 2 bases, and 6 bases separated the two germline ends. CDR3 length: 14 residues. CDR3 sequence: CASSQAGAGNTIYF. The CDR3 DNA follows: TGTGCCAGCAGCCAAGCAGGGGCTGGAAACACCATATATTTT.

CDR3: CATSREVTDYGYTF. Here the CDR3 DNA reads TGTGCCACCAGCAGAGAAGTAACAGACTATGGCTACACCTTC. V is TRBV15 and J is TRBJ1-2; D remains ambiguous. The CDR3 has 14 residues. CDR1 and CDR2 from the germline V gene are LNHNV and YYDKDF (reference sequence). Deletions cut 0 bases from V and 3 bases from J, with 8 bases between. The whole variable domain, filled in from reference TRBV15 and TRBJ1-2, reads DAMVIQNPRYQVTQFGKPVTLSCSQTLNHNVMYWYQQKSSQAPKLLFHYYDKDFNNEADTPDNFQSRRPNTSFCFLDIRSPGLGDTAMYLCATSREVTDYGYTFGSGTRLTVV.

The chain carries TRBV7-2 and TRBJ1-5, with D perhaps TRBD1 (5 bases). The CDR3 covers 16 residues. Trimming took 0 bases from V and 3 from J, leaving 12 bases between them. Per germline, CDR1 SGHTA and CDR2 FQGNSA. CDR3: CASSLAGWGYNQPQHF. CDR3 bases: TGTGCCAGCAGCTTAGCTGGCTGGGGGTACAATCAGCCCCAGCATTTT. The variable domain in full, completed from reference TRBV7-2 and TRBJ1-5, reads GAGVSQSPSNKVTEKGKDVELRCDPISGHTALYWYRQSLGQGLEFLIYFQGNSAPDKSGLPSDRFSAERTGGSVSTLTIQRTQQEDSAVYLCASSLAGWGYNQPQHFGDGTRLSIL.

The chain is built from TRBV7-2 and TRBJ2-7; 9 positions agree with TRBD1. CDR1 is SGHTA and CDR2 is FQGNSA in the germline V gene. The CDR3 runs 16 residues. V was clipped by 4 bases and J by 7 bases; unmatched bases: 14. In DNA, the CDR3 is TGTGCCAGCAGCTCTACCCGGACAGGGGCCTTAAGGGAGCAGTACTTC. As protein: CASSSTRTGALREQYF.

Written as DNA, the CDR3 is TGCGCCAGCACTCCCGTAGAGGGCGTGGATACGCAGTATTTT. This sequence encodes CASTPVEGVDTQYF. The rearrangement joins TRBV5-1 to TRBJ2-3; D perhaps matches TRBD2 (5 bases). With 6 bases removed from V and 6 bases from J, the gap between germline ends came to 17 bases. The CDR3 is 14 residues long. Germline lookup yields CDR1 SGHRS and CDR2 YFSETQ.

This chain joins TRBV19 and TRBJ1-1; D ambiguous. This CDR3 is built from 14 residues. Trimming took off 5 bases at V and 3 bases at J, with 13 bases between the two ends. Germline lookup yields CDR1 LNHDA and CDR2 SQIVND (reference sequence). The CDR3 DNA sequence: TGTGCCAGTAGTGGTTTAGGGTTGGACACTGAAGCTTTCTTT. Amino acids: CASSGLGLDTEAFF.

This sequence joins TRBV2 and TRBJ2-1, with unresolved D. Trimming took 5 bases from V and 4 from J, leaving 3 bases between them. The germline V gene has CDR1 SNHLY and CDR2 FYNNEI. The CDR3 consists of 11 residues. The CDR3 reads CASSNYNEQFF. The CDR3, as DNA: TGTGCCAGCAGTAATTACAATGAGCAGTTCTTC.

The chain recombines TRBV9 with TRBJ2-5; D is uncertain. With 0 bases removed from V and 0 bases from J, the gap between germline ends came to 9 bases. CDR3 length: 15 amino acids. CDR1 and CDR2 from the germline V gene are SGDLS and YYNGEE. The CDR3, as DNA: TGTGCCAGCAGCGTAGCTACGGCGTACCAAGAGACCCAGTACTTC. Its protein product is CASSVATAYQETQYF.

The chain is built from TRBV29-1 and TRBJ2-7, with 10 nucleotides matching TRBD1. This CDR3 contains 14 residues. Looked up from germline, CDR1 is SQVTM and CDR2 is ANQGSEA. V shed 4 bases, J shed 3 bases, and the junction held 6 bases outside the gene matches. CDR3 coding DNA: TGCAGCGTTGTACCCGGACAGGGGGTCTACGAGCAGTACTTC. It specifies CSVVPGQGVYEQYF.

The V gene is TRBV4-3, the J gene TRBJ2-1, with 8 nucleotides matching TRBD2. Per germline, CDR1 LGHNA and CDR2 YSLEER. V was pared by 3 bases and J by 4 bases, with 2 bases of the junction left unmatched. The CDR3 consists of 14 residues. DNA for the CDR3: TGCGCCAGCAGCCACGGGGGGGCTTACAATGAGCAGTTCTTC. The encoded protein is CASSHGGAYNEQFF.

The J gene is TRBJ1-1, the V gene TRBV6-5, with D maybe TRBD1 (6 bases). The germline V gene encodes CDR1 MNHEY and CDR2 SVGAGI. This CDR3 is built from 12 residues. The V gene lost 6 bases and the J gene lost 8 bases, with 13 bases spanning the gap. The CDR3 coding sequence is TGTGCCAGCAGGGGGGGCCCTCAAGAAGCTTTCTTT. Amino acids: CASRGGPQEAFF.

The chain uses TRBV5-1 and TRBJ2-7, with 14 bases matching TRBD2. Germline CDR1 is SGHRS and CDR2 is YFSETQ. CDR3 size: 15 residues. V shed 4 bases and J 2 bases; nucleotides not matched to a gene: 2. The CDR3: CASSGLAGGTYEQYF. CDR3 DNA: TGCGCCAGCAGCGGACTAGCGGGAGGTACCTACGAGCAGTACTTC.

This clone was detected only a few times. The chain combines TRBV10-3 with TRBJ2-1; D gene ambiguous. Trimming took 3 bases from V and 7 from J, leaving 7 bases between them. The CDR3 loop spans 12 amino acids. The germline gives CDR1 ENHRY, CDR2 SYGVKD. In DNA form, the CDR3 reads TGTGCCATCAGTGATCGGCTGAATGAGCAGTTCTTC. Translation: CAISDRLNEQFF.

The rearrangement uses TRBV6-5 and TRBJ2-5; D call uncertain. CDR1 and CDR2 from the germline V gene are MNHEY and SVGAGI. V was shortened by 8 bases and J by 1 base, with 8 bases between the two germline ends. This CDR3 has 12 amino acids. CDR3 nucleotides: TGTGCCAGCGGACGGCCCCAAGAGACCCAGTACTTC. Translated: CASGRPQETQYF.

The CDR3 region is CASSPSQGAYTYEQFF. In nucleotides, the CDR3 is TGTGCCAGCAGCCCGAGCCAGGGGGCTTATACCTATGAGCAGTTCTTC. This chain connects TRBV7-9 to TRBJ2-1, with 8 bases fitting TRBD1. The germline CDR1 and CDR2 sequences are SEHNR and FQNEAQ (reference sequence). Trimming removed 5 bases from V and 8 bases from J; junction bases left unmatched: 14. This CDR3 has 16 residues.

This chain uses TRBV7-2 with TRBJ2-1; 8 bases are shared with TRBD2. The CDR3 loop spans 14 amino acids. Germline V gives CDR1 SGHTA, CDR2 FQGNSA. Trimming at V came to 5 bases and at J to 9 bases, leaving 9 bases not matched to a gene. The CDR3 region has the DNA TGTGCCAGCAGCCCGGGACTAGTGGTTATTGAGCAGTTCTTC. Protein: CASSPGLVVIEQFF.

This clone was seen once. The rearrangement links TRBV29-1 to TRBJ2-7; 14 positions agree with TRBD2. Trimming at V came to 4 bases and at J to 3 bases, leaving 2 bases not matched to a gene. The germline V gene has CDR1 SQVTM and CDR2 ANQGSEA. This CDR3 has 14 amino acids. The CDR3 loop reads CSVAGLAGDYEQYF. CDR3 in DNA: TGCAGCGTTGCGGGACTAGCGGGAGACTACGAGCAGTACTTC.

This chain uses TRBV9 with TRBJ1-1; 9 nucleotides agree with TRBD1. V shed 4 bases and J 2 bases; nucleotides not matched to a gene: 3. The CDR3 has 14 residues. The germline CDR1 and CDR2 sequences are SGDLS and YYNGEE. CDR3 amino acids: CASSPTGGNTEAFF. The CDR3 DNA follows: TGTGCCAGCAGCCCGACAGGGGGAAACACTGAAGCTTTCTTT.

This clone came up a few times. The sample contains more than one DNA sequence encoding this CDR3. The gene calls are TRBV20-1 and TRBJ2-7; no definite D call. Germline V gives CDR1 DFQATT, CDR2 SNEGSKA (reference sequence). This CDR3 has 11 residues. V was clipped by 4 bases and J by 3 bases, with 7 bases between them. Written as DNA, the CDR3 is TGCAGTGCTACGCCCGGCTACGAGCAGTACTTC. Protein sequence: CSATPGYEQYF.

This chain joins TRBV15 and TRBJ1-1, with D possibly matching TRBD1 (5 bases). Trimming took 5 bases from V and 5 from J, leaving 9 bases between them. From germline, CDR1 is LNHNV and CDR2 YYDKDF (reference sequence). The CDR3 covers 12 residues. CDR3 protein: CATSGGDTEAFF. CDR3 coding DNA: TGTGCCACCAGCGGAGGGGATACTGAAGCTTTCTTT. The entire variable domain, with the rest obtained from reference TRBV15 and TRBJ1-1, is as follows: DAMVIQNPRYQVTQFGKPVTLSCSQTLNHNVMYWYQQKSSQAPKLLFHYYDKDFNNEADTPDNFQSRRPNTSFCFLDIRSPGLGDTAMYLCATSGGDTEAFFGQGTRLTVV.

The chain has TRBV7-2 and TRBJ2-6; D possibly corresponds to TRBD1 (5 bases). Per germline, CDR1 SGHTA and CDR2 FQGNSA. The CDR3 extends over 17 amino acids. The V gene lost 5 bases and the J gene lost 0 bases, with 14 bases spanning the gap. CDR3 sequence reads: CASSPAGSGSGANVLTF. The CDR3 DNA is TGTGCCAGCAGCCCTGCAGGGTCGGGCTCTGGGGCCAACGTCCTGACTTTC.